Detailed here is one T cell receptor (beta chain). Antigen specificity is unknown. Semi-nested PCR with Nested Universal Primer A followed constant-region reverse priming of full-length variable regions. TCRdb re-analysed the 5' RACE reads in MiXCR, keeping a single row per CDR3 protein. This table has approximately 44,000 distinct CDR3 sequences, 29% appearing once. CD4+CD45RO+CD25- cells were isolated as memory CD4+ T cells. Findings and caveats of the study: In terms of TCR gene usage, tumor memory CD4+ T cells clustered together with blood and lymph node memory CD4+ cells, as well as with lymph node naive CD4+ cells. Tumor-infiltrating Treg TCR alpha and beta sequences overlapped most with tumor naive CD4+ T cells, then blood naive.

The origin of this receptor is a female donor with breast cancer. The material sequenced was memory CD4+ T cells sorted from a lymph node. The subset denotes: memory CD4+ T cells, CD4+CD45RO+CD25-.

The CDR3 region has the DNA TGTGCCAGCAGCCTCCGACAGCTAGCGGGCCGAACCTACGAGCAGTACTTC. It translates to CASSLRQLAGRTYEQYF. The chain uses TRBV27 and TRBJ2-7, with 8 bases matching TRBD2. This CDR3 is built from 17 residues. In germline, CDR1 is MNHEY, CDR2 SMNVEV (reference sequence). V lost 6 bases to trimming and J lost 2 bases; unmatched junction nucleotides: 15.